Detailed here is one T cell receptor beta chain. As yet, its antigen is unknown. These data come from a study of PD-L1 blockade in urothelial cancer. Study-wide background: Before enrollment, 0 to 3 chemotherapy regimens had been given to patients. General study findings and limits: Patients with below-median pretreatment blood clonality survived longer.

Libraries were prepared by immunoSEQ multiplex PCR; TCRdb keeps only in-frame clonotypes and omits some of them. Of tens of thousands of clones detected, 87% appear once; the ten largest clones hold less than 10%. The CDR3 spans 15 residues. V shed 2 bases, J shed 4 bases, and the junction held 5 bases outside the gene matches. Germline values: CDR1 SGHRS, CDR2 YFSETQ. Sequenced here: PBMCs, sampled around atezolizumab (anti-PD-L1) treatment. The chain combines TRBV5-1 with TRBJ2-1; the match to TRBD2 covers 8 bases. The clonotype originates from a man aged 55 to 70 with urothelial cancer. The CDR3 nucleotides read TGCGCCAGCAGCTTCGGAGCGGGGGTATACAATGAGCAGTTCTTC. Its translation: CASSFGAGVYNEQFF. The variable domain in full, with the rest retrieved from reference TRBV5-1 and TRBJ2-1, is KAGVTQTPRYLIKTRGQQVTLSCSPISGHRSVSWYQQTPGQGLQFLFEYFSETQRNKGNFPGRFSGRQFSNSRSEMNVSTLELGDSALYLCASSFGAGVYNEQFFGPGTRLTVL.